Listed here are 19 T cell receptor beta chains from one sample, sequenced in a study of response to subunit inactivated influenza vaccine. TCRdb recomputed calls from the RT-PCR reads with MiXCR, one row per CDR3 protein. Of over 650,000 distinct CDR3 sequences in the sample, approximately 17% are singletons; the top ten hold under 13%. The sequencing here drew on PBMCs from blood, taken roughly 5 days after vaccination. Receptors originate from a man aged 50 to 59 who received an inactivated influenza vaccine.

This clonotype was observed a handful of times. J is TRBJ2-7 and V is TRBV6-1; 12 positions agree with TRBD2. The CDR3 consists of 18 residues. Germline CDR1 MNHNS, CDR2 SASEGT. With 5 bases clipped from V and 0 bases from J, the junction kept 11 bases outside the gene matches. The CDR3 bases are TGTGCCAGCAGTCAGGGACTAGCGGGCCCCGTTAGCTCCTACGAGCAGTACTTC. Residues: CASSQGLAGPVSSYEQYF.

The rearrangement joins TRBV5-1 to TRBJ2-1, with TRBD1 as a possible D gene (5 bases). The germline V and J ends were trimmed by 0 bases and 6 bases, with 13 bases remaining between them. The CDR3 totals 15 residues. CDR1 SGHRS and CDR2 YFSETQ come from the germline V gene. The CDR3 sequence: CASSLDGHRGNEQFF. The CDR3 DNA reads as TGCGCCAGCAGCTTGGACGGACATAGGGGCAATGAGCAGTTCTTC.

The chain joins TRBV7-3 to TRBJ2-1; the D gene could be TRBD1 or TRBD2 (5 bases each). The CDR3 covers 16 residues. V gave up 3 bases and J gave up 0 bases, with 12 bases separating them. Germline V CDR1 and CDR2: SGHTA, FQGTGA. CDR3 protein: CASSFTWGSSYNEQFF. The CDR3 DNA reads TGTGCCAGCAGCTTCACTTGGGGGAGCTCCTACAATGAGCAGTTCTTC.

Ten or more counts support this clonotype. V gene TRBV29-1 combines with J gene TRBJ2-7; TRBD1 is a possible D gene (5 bases). The germline V gene encodes CDR1 SQVTM and CDR2 ANQGSEA. V was pared by 6 bases and J by 3 bases, with 9 bases between. The CDR3 loop spans 11 amino acids. In DNA form, the CDR3 reads TGCAGCGTGATGCAGGGCTACGAGCAGTACTTC. As protein: CSVMQGYEQYF.

This chain joins TRBV20-1 and TRBJ2-7, with TRBD1 identical over 10 bases. Germline CDR1 and CDR2: DFQATT and SNEGSKA (reference sequence). CDR3 length: 14 amino acids. The V segment lost 3 bases and the J segment 7 bases; nucleotides outside the gene matches: 9. The chain's CDR3 is CSASPGTGEFEQYF. The CDR3, as DNA: TGCAGTGCTAGTCCCGGGACAGGGGAATTTGAGCAGTACTTC.

The chain joins TRBV10-2 to TRBJ1-5; unclear D gene. Trimming pared 0 bases from V and 4 bases from J, leaving 4 bases between. The CDR3 has 13 amino acids. Germline loops: CDR1 WSHSY, CDR2 SAAADI. CDR3 DNA: TGCGCCAGCAGTGAGTCGTGGAATCAGCCCCAGCATTTT. Translating it yields CASSESWNQPQHF.

This clonotype appeared a few times. One end of the junction does not line up with germline, which may come from a read error. The chain has TRBV4-3 and TRBJ2-3; D is ambiguous. Germline V gene lookup returns CDR1 LGHNA and CDR2 YSLEER. The CDR3 sequence is 15 residues long. Here the CDR3 reads CASSKEGPSPDTQYF. CDR3 DNA sequence: TGCGCCAGCAGCAAAGAAGGACCTTCCCCAGATACGCAGTATTTT.

This clonotype was picked up many times. The rearrangement uses TRBV10-2 and TRBJ2-7; D could derive from TRBD1 or TRBD2 (5 bases each). V lost 3 bases and J 3 bases, leaving 12 bases between the germline ends. The CDR3 is 14 amino acids. Germline values: CDR1 WSHSY, CDR2 SAAADI. For the CDR3, the DNA is TGCGCCAGCAGTGAAGGGACGGCCCTCTACGAGCAGTACTTC. Protein: CASSEGTALYEQYF.

The rearrangement joins TRBV25-1 to TRBJ2-7; D is uncertain. This CDR3 contains 14 residues. The germline V gene encodes CDR1 MGHDK and CDR2 SYGVNS. Trimming took off 2 bases at V and 0 bases at J, with 8 bases between the two ends. CDR3 amino acids: CASSEAGNSYEQYF. The CDR3 region has the DNA TGTGCCAGCAGTGAAGCAGGCAACTCCTACGAGCAGTACTTC.

The chain recombines TRBV5-1 with TRBJ2-3; 9 bases are a match to TRBD2. CDR1 and CDR2 (germline): SGHRS, YFSETQ. After removal of 0 bases from V and 5 bases from J, the junction contained 13 bases not matched to a gene. The CDR3 is 18 residues long. The CDR3 reads CASSLGQMGLAVGDTQYF. CDR3 in DNA: TGCGCCAGCAGCTTGGGACAGATGGGACTAGCAGTAGGAGATACGCAGTATTTT.

This clonotype has a handful of counts. The chain recombines TRBV4-3 with TRBJ2-1, with 7 bases that match TRBD2. CDR1 is LGHNA and CDR2 is YSLEER in the germline V gene. J was trimmed by 7 bases and V by 0 bases; bases with no gene match: 12. CDR3 length equals 17 residues. The CDR3 loop reads CASSQEGNSGPRNEQFF. CDR3 DNA: TGCGCCAGCAGCCAAGAGGGTAATAGCGGGCCTCGAAATGAGCAGTTCTTC.

The genes are TRBV10-3 and TRBJ2-5, with 9 bases matching TRBD1. Losses at the gene ends were 6 bases for V and 5 bases for J; bases not matched to a gene: 7. The CDR3 extends over 14 amino acids. Germline values: CDR1 ENHRY, CDR2 SYGVKD. For the CDR3, the DNA is TGTGCCATCAGCCCGGGACAGGGCCTTGAGACCCAGTACTTC. Translated: CAISPGQGLETQYF.

V and J are TRBV12-3 or TRBV12-4 and TRBJ1-2; D is unresolved. CDR3 size: 13 residues. Trimming shortened V by 8 bases and J by 8 bases, and 18 bases separated the two germline ends. In DNA form, the CDR3 reads TGTGCCAGCGCGGGATCCAAGGTTTCGGGCTACACCTTC. Translated: CASAGSKVSGYTF.

The chain uses TRBV19 and TRBJ1-2; a possible D gene is TRBD1 (5 bases). Germline V gene lookup returns CDR1 LNHDA and CDR2 SQIVND (reference sequence). V lost 10 bases and J 0 bases, leaving 12 bases between the germline ends. The CDR3 has 13 residues. The CDR3 loop reads CATTGPPNYGYTF. DNA for the CDR3: TGTGCCACCACAGGACCTCCTAACTATGGCTACACCTTC.

This clonotype was seen more than once but under ten times. This chain joins TRBV20-1 and TRBJ2-5; 13 nucleotides align to TRBD2. The CDR3 has 14 amino acids. The germline CDR1 and CDR2 sequences are DFQATT and SNEGSKA (reference sequence). J was trimmed by 5 bases and V by 4 bases; bases with no gene match: 4. CDR3 sequence reads: CSAIGTSGEETQYF. The DNA of the CDR3 is TGCAGTGCTATTGGGACTAGCGGGGAGGAGACCCAGTACTTC.

V gene TRBV12-3 or TRBV12-4 combines with J gene TRBJ1-2, with 11 bases that match TRBD1. Germline trimming cut 6 bases from V and 4 bases from J; bases unmatched to any gene: 1. The CDR3 is made up of 13 amino acids. CDR3 in amino acids: CASSGQGAYGYTF. The CDR3 DNA reads TGTGCCAGCAGCGGACAGGGGGCCTATGGCTACACCTTC.

The rearrangement joins TRBV5-1 to TRBJ2-3; D ambiguous. This CDR3 contains 13 residues. Germline loops: CDR1 SGHRS, CDR2 YFSETQ. V lost 4 bases and J lost 0, with 6 bases in between. In DNA, the CDR3 is TGCGCCAGCAGCGGTCATAGCACAGATACGCAGTATTTT. This encodes CASSGHSTDTQYF.

This clonotype appeared a few times. CDR3 bases: TGCAGCGTTGAACAGGGGCGCTTAGAGACCCAGTACTTC. It encodes CSVEQGRLETQYF. The rearrangement uses TRBV29-1 and TRBJ2-5; TRBD1 is a possible D gene (6 bases). Germline-derived CDR1 and CDR2 are SQVTM and ANQGSEA. CDR3 length equals 13 residues. V lost 2 bases, J lost 4 bases, and 11 bases lay in between.

The chain couples TRBV4-3 to TRBJ2-1; D tentatively fits TRBD1 or TRBD2 (5 bases each). This CDR3 comprises 15 residues. V gave up 4 bases and J gave up 3 bases, with 13 bases separating them. The germline CDR1 and CDR2 sequences are LGHNA and YSLEER. CDR3 protein: CASSLARGFYNEQFF. The CDR3 DNA is TGCGCCAGCAGCCTAGCGAGGGGATTCTACAATGAGCAGTTCTTC.